Each of the 22 T cell receptor beta chains below was sequenced from the same sample in a study of cytomegalovirus exposure and HLA in healthy donors. Amplification used 60 Vbeta primers and 13 Jbeta primers. TCRdb's table, derived via immunoSEQ multiplex PCR, lists solely in-frame clones and lacks some. The sample has some 120,000 clones, about 74% seen once. Sequenced input: PBMCs. The receptors were gathered from a young man in good health and CMV-seronegative.

The J gene is TRBJ1-2, the V gene TRBV18; D unresolved. Trimming shortened V by 6 bases and J by 8 bases, and 25 bases separated the two germline ends. Germline CDR1 KGHSH, CDR2 LQKENI. There are 16 residues in the CDR3. CDR3 sequence reads: CASSLKTIGSTEGYTF. The DNA of the CDR3 is TGTGCCAGCTCTCTTAAAACGATAGGTTCAACAGAGGGCTACACCTTC.

This chain links TRBV9 with TRBJ2-3; TRBD2 matches 9 bases. This CDR3 comprises 15 residues. CDR1 is SGDLS, CDR2 YYNGEE, per germline. The junction had 4 bases not matched to a gene; V was cut back by 2 bases and J by 3 bases. The CDR3: CASSVSGLATDTQYF. The CDR3 nucleotides are TGTGCCAGCAGCGTCTCCGGACTAGCGACAGATACGCAGTATTTT.

The chain carries TRBV19 and TRBJ1-5, with TRBD1 as a possible D gene (6 bases). The CDR3 is 13 residues long. CDR1 LNHDA and CDR2 SQIVND come from the germline V gene (reference sequence). The germline V and J ends were trimmed by 5 bases and 6 bases, with 11 bases remaining between them. In DNA form, the CDR3 reads TGTGCCAGTAGTTCTCAGGGGCTTCAGCCCCAGCATTTT. Translation: CASSSQGLQPQHF.

The chain recombines TRBV19 with TRBJ1-1, with 9 nucleotides matching TRBD1. From germline, CDR1 is LNHDA and CDR2 SQIVND (reference sequence). The CDR3 runs to 16 residues. V was clipped by 2 bases and J by 4 bases; unmatched bases: 8. The CDR3 loop reads CASSITGTGRVTEAFF. CDR3 sequence (DNA): TGTGCCAGTAGTATAACCGGGACAGGGAGGGTCACTGAAGCTTTCTTT.

V gene TRBV7-2 combines with J gene TRBJ1-1; D is uncertain. Trimming stripped 3 bases from V and 5 bases from J, with 19 bases between. The CDR3 runs to 16 residues. Germline assignment: CDR1 SGHTA and CDR2 FQGNSA. The CDR3 is CASSFGQHQGRTEAFF. For the CDR3, the DNA is TGTGCCAGCAGCTTTGGGCAGCATCAAGGGAGGACTGAAGCTTTCTTT.

This clone occurred once. V usage is TRBV7-9 and J usage is TRBJ2-1; D remains unclear. The germline V gene has CDR1 SEHNR and CDR2 FQNEAQ (reference sequence). This CDR3 is built from 14 residues. Deletions cut 5 bases from V and 1 base from J, with 9 bases between. CDR3 coding DNA: TGTGCCAGCAGCGGCGGCAGTTCCTACAATGAGCAGTTCTTC. This gives the protein CASSGGSSYNEQFF. Drawing the rest from reference TRBV7-9 and TRBJ2-1, the complete variable domain is DTGVSQNPRHKITKRGQNVTFRCDPISEHNRLYWYRQTLGQGPEFLTYFQNEAQLEKSRLLSDRFSAERPKGSFSTLEIQRTEQGDSAMYLCASSGGSSYNEQFFGPGTRLTVL.

V is TRBV7-9 and J is TRBJ1-1, with a possible D match to TRBD1 (5 bases). V was clipped by 7 bases and J by 0 bases, with 12 bases between them. Germline values: CDR1 SEHNR, CDR2 FQNEAQ (reference sequence). The CDR3 length is 14 residues. The CDR3 loop is CASTETEMNTEAFF. CDR3 nucleotide sequence: TGTGCCAGCACCGAGACAGAAATGAACACTGAAGCTTTCTTT.

This chain links TRBV29-1 with TRBJ1-1; D remains unclear. The CDR3 extends over 11 amino acids. V shed 3 bases and J shed 5 bases, with 7 bases lying between them. Germline V gene sequence: CDR1 SQVTM, CDR2 ANQGSEA. The CDR3 here is CSVERVTEAFF. CDR3 DNA sequence: TGCAGCGTTGAGAGGGTAACTGAAGCTTTCTTT.

V usage is TRBV5-1 and J usage is TRBJ1-1; weak D call: TRBD1 (5 bases). The V end was cut by 4 bases, the J end by 8 bases, with 15 bases between. Germline-derived CDR1 and CDR2 are SGHRS and YFSETQ. The CDR3 sequence is 13 residues long. CDR3 protein: CASSQGDSIEAFF. The CDR3 DNA follows: TGCGCCAGCAGCCAAGGGGACTCAATAGAAGCTTTCTTT. Using reference TRBV5-1 and TRBJ1-1 for the parts outside the CDR3, the full variable domain is KAGVTQTPRYLIKTRGQQVTLSCSPISGHRSVSWYQQTPGQGLQFLFEYFSETQRNKGNFPGRFSGRQFSNSRSEMNVSTLELGDSALYLCASSQGDSIEAFFGQGTRLTVV.

The rearrangement links TRBV2 to TRBJ1-4, with a weak D call TRBD1 (5 bases). CDR1 is SNHLY, CDR2 FYNNEI, per germline. Trimming cost V 11 bases and J 8 bases, with 12 bases left between them. The CDR3 is made up of 11 amino acids. CDR3 nucleotide sequence: TGTGCCGCTCTGGGGGGGGAAAAACTGTTTTTT. Translated: CAALGGEKLFF.

This rearrangement joins TRBV9 to TRBJ1-3; perhaps TRBD1 as D (6 bases). Germline V gives CDR1 SGDLS, CDR2 YYNGEE. This CDR3 is built from 17 residues. V lost 2 bases to trimming and J lost 1 base, with 16 bases between them. CDR3 DNA sequence: TGTGCCAGCAGCGTGAAGACAGGTAGTTATTCTGGAAACACCATATATTTT. It is translated as CASSVKTGSYSGNTIYF.

The rearrangement joins TRBV19 to TRBJ1-1; tentative D call: TRBD1 (6 bases). The CDR3 sequence is 13 residues long. CDR1 is LNHDA and CDR2 is SQIVND in the germline V gene (reference sequence). The V gene lost 7 bases and the J gene lost 6 bases, with 15 bases spanning the gap. CDR3 sequence (DNA): TGTGCCAGTATTCCTTCCAGGGGCCCTGAAGCTTTCTTT. Its translation: CASIPSRGPEAFF.

The rearrangement uses TRBV9 and TRBJ2-2, with TRBD1 matching over 11 bases. This CDR3 has 16 residues. Unmatched junction bases numbered 6, after V lost 4 bases and J lost 4 bases. In germline, CDR1 is SGDLS, CDR2 YYNGEE. CDR3 protein: CASSTRTGGSTGELFF. CDR3 sequence (DNA): TGTGCCAGCAGCACCCGGACAGGGGGCAGCACCGGGGAGCTGTTTTTT.

CDR3 bases: TGTGCCAGCAGTATCTCCAGTATTACTAATGAAAAACTGTTTTTT. It is translated as CASSISSITNEKLFF. The chain is built from TRBV7-6 and TRBJ1-4; no clear D gene. CDR3 length: 15 amino acids. V was shortened by 6 bases and J by 2 bases, with 13 bases between the two germline ends. Germline V gene lookup returns CDR1 SGHVS and CDR2 FNYEAQ.

The chain links TRBV30 to TRBJ2-7; weak D call: TRBD1 (5 bases). The CDR3 contains 12 residues. Germline assignment: CDR1 GTSNPN and CDR2 SVGIG (reference sequence). V was trimmed by 2 bases and J by 2 bases, leaving 7 bases between them. The CDR3 is CAWSKGTYEQYF. CDR3 in DNA: TGTGCCTGGAGTAAGGGGACCTACGAGCAGTACTTC.

V usage is TRBV30 and J usage is TRBJ2-7, with 7 bases identical to TRBD1. CDR3 length equals 16 residues. The V segment lost 3 bases and the J segment 6 bases; nucleotides outside the gene matches: 17. Germline CDR1 GTSNPN, CDR2 SVGIG (reference sequence). CDR3 loop: CAWSLTGFLLLREQYF. As DNA, the CDR3 is TGTGCCTGGAGCCTGACAGGGTTTCTCCTACTACGCGAGCAGTACTTC.

The chain couples TRBV6-5 to TRBJ1-2; possible D gene TRBD1, 5 bases. Per germline, CDR1 MNHEY and CDR2 SVGAGI. This CDR3 region has 14 residues. V dropped 2 bases and J dropped 6 bases, with 13 bases sitting between them. The CDR3 coding sequence is TGTGCCAGCAGTTACGGGGCGGGAAGGGATGGCTACACCTTC. As protein: CASSYGAGRDGYTF.

The J gene is TRBJ2-1, the V gene TRBV19; D is unclear. Germline V lookup: CDR1 LNHDA, CDR2 SQIVND (reference sequence). The CDR3 is made up of 18 amino acids. The ends were cut back, 0 bases at V and 6 bases at J, with 21 bases in the middle. The CDR3 region is CASSIDLSRITYSNEQFF. The CDR3 bases are TGTGCCAGTAGTATAGATCTCTCCAGGATTACCTATTCCAATGAGCAGTTCTTC.

The CDR3 reads CASSGQYNEQFF. CDR3 in DNA: TGTGCCAGCAGCGGGCAGTACAATGAGCAGTTCTTC. This chain uses TRBV7-2 with TRBJ2-1; D gene uncertain. Germline CDR1 is SGHTA and CDR2 is FQGNSA. Trimming took 5 bases from V and 4 from J, leaving 6 bases between them. There are 12 residues in the CDR3.

The genes are TRBV28 and TRBJ1-1, with D hard to call. Trimming cost V 5 bases and J 5 bases, with 12 bases left between them. Looked up from germline, CDR1 is MDHEN and CDR2 is SYDVKM. The CDR3 is made up of 13 amino acids. CDR3 nucleotide sequence: TGTGCCAGCAGTCCGACTGTTATTACTGAAGCTTTCTTT. Protein sequence: CASSPTVITEAFF. Full variable domain (remainder filled in from reference TRBV28 and TRBJ1-1): DVKVTQSSRYLVKRTGEKVFLECVQDMDHENMFWYRQDPGLGLRLIYFSYDVKMKEKGDIPEGYSVSREKKERFSLILESASTNQTSMYLCASSPTVITEAFFGQGTRLTVV.

This chain connects TRBV30 to TRBJ2-1, with 8 bases lining up with TRBD1. The germline CDR1 and CDR2 sequences are GTSNPN and SVGIG (reference sequence). The CDR3 is 14 amino acids. Trimming removed 2 bases from V and 6 bases from J; junction bases left unmatched: 6. CDR3 amino acids: CAWSIVTGVNEQFF. The CDR3 DNA reads TGTGCCTGGAGTATCGTGACAGGGGTCAATGAGCAGTTCTTC.

The chain has TRBV7-9 and TRBJ2-4, with TRBD1 matching over 12 bases. Germline V lookup: CDR1 SEHNR, CDR2 FQNEAQ (reference sequence). With 3 bases clipped from V and 8 bases from J, the junction kept 5 bases outside the gene matches. This CDR3 is 15 amino acids long. CDR3 in amino acids: CASSLGQGAADIQYF. The CDR3 DNA sequence: TGTGCCAGCAGCTTGGGACAGGGGGCAGCGGACATTCAGTACTTC.